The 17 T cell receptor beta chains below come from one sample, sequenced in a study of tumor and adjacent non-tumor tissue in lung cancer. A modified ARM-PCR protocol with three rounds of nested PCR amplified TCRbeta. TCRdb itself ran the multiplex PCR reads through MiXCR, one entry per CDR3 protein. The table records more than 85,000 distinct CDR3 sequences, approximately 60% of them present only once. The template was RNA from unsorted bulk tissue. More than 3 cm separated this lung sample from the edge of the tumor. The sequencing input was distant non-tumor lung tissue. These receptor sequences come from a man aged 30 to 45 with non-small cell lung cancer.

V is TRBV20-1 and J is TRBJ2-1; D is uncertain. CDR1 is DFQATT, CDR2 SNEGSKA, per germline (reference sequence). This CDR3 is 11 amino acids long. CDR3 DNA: TGCAATGCACGATGGGTAGGTGAGCAGTTCTTC. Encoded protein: CNARWVGEQFF.

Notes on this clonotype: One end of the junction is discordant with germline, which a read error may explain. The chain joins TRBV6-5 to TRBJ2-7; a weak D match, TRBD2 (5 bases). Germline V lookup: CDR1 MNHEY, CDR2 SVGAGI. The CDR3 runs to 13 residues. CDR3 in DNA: TGTGCCAGCAGTTACGATGCGGTTGGGGAGCATTACTTC. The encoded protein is CASSYDAVGEHYF.

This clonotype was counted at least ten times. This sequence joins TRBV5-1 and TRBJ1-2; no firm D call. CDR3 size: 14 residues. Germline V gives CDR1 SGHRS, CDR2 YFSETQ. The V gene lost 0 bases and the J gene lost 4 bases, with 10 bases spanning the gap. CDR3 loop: CASSLAGNFYGYTF. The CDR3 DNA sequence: TGCGCCAGCAGCTTGGCCGGGAACTTCTATGGCTACACCTTC. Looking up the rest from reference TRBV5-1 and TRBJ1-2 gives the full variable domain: KAGVTQTPRYLIKTRGQQVTLSCSPISGHRSVSWYQQTPGQGLQFLFEYFSETQRNKGNFPGRFSGRQFSNSRSEMNVSTLELGDSALYLCASSLAGNFYGYTFGSGTRLTVV.

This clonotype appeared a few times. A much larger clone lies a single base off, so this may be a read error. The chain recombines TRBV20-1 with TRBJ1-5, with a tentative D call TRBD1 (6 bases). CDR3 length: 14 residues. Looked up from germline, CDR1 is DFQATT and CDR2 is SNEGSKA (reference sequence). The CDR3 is CSASTRGDNQPQRF. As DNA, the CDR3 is TGCAGTGCTAGTACCAGGGGAGATAATCAGCCCCAGCGTTTT.

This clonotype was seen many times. The CDR3 sequence is CASSPPGHQTDTQYF. The CDR3, as DNA: TGTGCCAGCAGCCCACCGGGACATCAAACAGATACGCAGTATTTT. V gene TRBV5-6 combines with J gene TRBJ2-3, with D perhaps matching TRBD1 (6 bases). Between the trimmed V and J ends, which lost 4 bases and 3 bases, there was a span of 15 bases. The CDR3 runs 15 residues. CDR1 and CDR2 (germline): SGHDT, YYEEEE.

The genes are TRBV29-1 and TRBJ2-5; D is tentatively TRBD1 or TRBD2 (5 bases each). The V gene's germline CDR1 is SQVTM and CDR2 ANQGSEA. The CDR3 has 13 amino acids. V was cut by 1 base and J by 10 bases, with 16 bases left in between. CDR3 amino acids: CSVEGQLGENQYF. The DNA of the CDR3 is TGCAGCGTTGAAGGGCAGTTGGGGGAAAACCAGTACTTC. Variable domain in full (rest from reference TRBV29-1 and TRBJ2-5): SAVISQKPSRDICQRGTSLTIQCQVDSQVTMMFWYRQQPGQSLTLIATANQGSEATYESGFVIDKFPISRPNLTFSTLTVSNMSPEDSSIYLCSVEGQLGENQYFGPGTRLLVL.

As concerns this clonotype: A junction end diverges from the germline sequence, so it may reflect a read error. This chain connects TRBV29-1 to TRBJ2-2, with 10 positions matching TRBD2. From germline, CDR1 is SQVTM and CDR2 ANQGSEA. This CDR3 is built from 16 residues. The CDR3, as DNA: TGCAGCGTCGAAACCCTCGGGACTAGCGAAACCGGGGAGCTGCTTTTT. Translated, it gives CSVETLGTSETGELLF.

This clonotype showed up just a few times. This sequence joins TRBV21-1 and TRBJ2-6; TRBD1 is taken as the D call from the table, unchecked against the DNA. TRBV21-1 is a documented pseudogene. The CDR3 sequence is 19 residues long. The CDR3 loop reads CASTNPGKGLSSGANVLTF. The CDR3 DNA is TGTGCCAGCACCAATCCCGGGAAAGGGCTGAGCTCTGGGGCCAACGTCCTGACTTTC.

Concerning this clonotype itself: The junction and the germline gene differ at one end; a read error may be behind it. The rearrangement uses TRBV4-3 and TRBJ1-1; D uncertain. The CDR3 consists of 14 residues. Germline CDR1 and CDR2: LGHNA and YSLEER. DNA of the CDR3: TGTGCCAGCACCCAAGACAAGTGGCACACTGAAGCTGTCTTT. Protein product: CASTQDKWHTEAVF.

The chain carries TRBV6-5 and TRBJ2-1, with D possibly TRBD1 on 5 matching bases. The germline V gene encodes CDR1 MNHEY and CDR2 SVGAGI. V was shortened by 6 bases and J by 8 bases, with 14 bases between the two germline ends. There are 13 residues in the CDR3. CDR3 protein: CASRTAGLHEQFF. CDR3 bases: TGTGCCAGCAGAACGGCAGGGCTGCATGAGCAGTTCTTC.

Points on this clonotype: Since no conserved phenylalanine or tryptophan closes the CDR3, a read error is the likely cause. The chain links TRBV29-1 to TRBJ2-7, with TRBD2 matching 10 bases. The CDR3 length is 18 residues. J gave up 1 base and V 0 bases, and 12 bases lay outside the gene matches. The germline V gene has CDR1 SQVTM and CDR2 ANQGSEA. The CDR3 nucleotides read TGCAGCGTTGAAGATCCTAGCGGGAGAGGCTTTGGGTCCTACGAGCAGTACTTA. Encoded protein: CSVEDPSGRGFGSYEQYL.

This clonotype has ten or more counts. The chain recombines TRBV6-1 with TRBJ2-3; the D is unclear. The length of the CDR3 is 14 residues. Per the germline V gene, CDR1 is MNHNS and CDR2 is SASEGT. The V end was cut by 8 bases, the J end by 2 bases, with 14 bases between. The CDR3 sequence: CASDVWVSTDTQYF. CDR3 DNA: TGTGCCAGCGACGTTTGGGTTTCCACAGATACGCAGTATTTT.

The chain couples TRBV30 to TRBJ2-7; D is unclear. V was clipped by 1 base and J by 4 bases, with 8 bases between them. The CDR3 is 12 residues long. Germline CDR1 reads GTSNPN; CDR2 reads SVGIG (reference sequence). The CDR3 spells CAWSDKEYEQYF. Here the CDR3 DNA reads TGTGCCTGGAGTGATAAGGAATACGAGCAGTACTTC.

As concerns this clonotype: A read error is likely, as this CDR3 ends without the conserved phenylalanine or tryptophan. The CDR3 coding sequence is TGTGCCAGCAGCTTCCCACCTGCCGGGACACTCAGCGGGGAGCTGTTTATT. This translates into CASSFPPAGTLSGELFI. The chain employs TRBV7-8 and TRBJ2-2, with TRBD1 as a possible D gene (6 bases). This CDR3 contains 17 residues. Per the germline V gene, CDR1 is SGHVS and CDR2 is FQNEAQ. V dropped 3 bases and J dropped 7 bases, with 21 bases sitting between them.

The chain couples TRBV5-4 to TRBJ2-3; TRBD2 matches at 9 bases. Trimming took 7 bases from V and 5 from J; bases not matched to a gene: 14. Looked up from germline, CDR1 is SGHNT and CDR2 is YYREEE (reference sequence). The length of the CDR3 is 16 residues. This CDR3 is CASGSSRRGGRDTQYF. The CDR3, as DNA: TGTGCCAGCGGCTCGTCCCGGCGGGGGGGTAGAGATACGCAGTATTTT.

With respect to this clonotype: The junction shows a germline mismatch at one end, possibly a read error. The CDR3 nucleotides are TGCAGCGTTAAACAGGAGTATGGCTACATCTTC. The encoded protein is CSVKQEYGYIF. V and J are TRBV29-1 and TRBJ1-2, with D possibly being TRBD1 (5 bases). The CDR3 covers 11 residues. Per the germline V gene, CDR1 is SQVTM and CDR2 is ANQGSEA.

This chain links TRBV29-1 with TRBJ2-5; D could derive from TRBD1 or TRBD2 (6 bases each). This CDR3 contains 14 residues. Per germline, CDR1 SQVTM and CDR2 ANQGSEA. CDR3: CRTSLWGAQETQYF. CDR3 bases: TGCAGGACCTCCCTTTGGGGGGCTCAAGAGACCCAGTACTTC.